This is a list of T cell receptor beta chains from one sample in a study of neurological immune-mediated disorders. TCRdb independently ran MiXCR on the 5' RACE reads; one entry per CDR3 protein. This table holds around 79,000 distinct CDR3 sequences, over 12% found once. Sequenced sample: PBMCs. These receptor sequences come from a woman aged 45 to 65 in good health. The CDR3 runs from the conserved cysteine through the conserved F or W. Each record gives: D gene, V gene, J gene, CDR3 length, clone size, CDR3 protein, CDR3 DNA. A D gene is named only where the DNA matches it firmly. A clone size is listed for some rows: how often the clone was seen (once, few, many), or a class if it is expanded.

D gene: -
V gene: TRBV5-1
J gene: TRBJ2-1
CDR3 length: 15
clone size: many
CDR3 protein: CASSQGGGQRNEQFF
CDR3 DNA: TGCGCCAGCAGCCAGGGGGGCGGACAGAGGAATGAGCAGTTCTTC

D gene: -
V gene: TRBV5-1
J gene: TRBJ1-1
CDR3 length: 15
clone size: many
CDR3 protein: CASSLGTVQNTEAFF
CDR3 DNA: TGCGCCAGCAGCTTGGGGACAGTCCAGAACACTGAAGCTTTCTTT

D gene: -
V gene: TRBV6-5
J gene: TRBJ2-4
CDR3 length: 11
clone size: -
CDR3 protein: CASSSSNIQYF
CDR3 DNA: TGTGCCAGCAGTTCATCCAACATTCAGTACTTC

D gene: -
V gene: TRBV5-1
J gene: TRBJ1-2
CDR3 length: 14
clone size: many
CDR3 protein: CASSPEGGDYGYTF
CDR3 DNA: TGCGCCAGCAGCCCCGAGGGGGGGGACTATGGCTACACCTTC

D gene: TRBD1
V gene: TRBV12-3/TRBV12-4
J gene: TRBJ1-1
CDR3 length: 13
clone size: many
CDR3 protein: CASGYDRGTEAFF
CDR3 DNA: TGTGCCAGCGGATATGACAGGGGAACTGAAGCTTTCTTT

D gene: -
V gene: TRBV5-1
J gene: TRBJ2-6
CDR3 length: 14
clone size: many
CDR3 protein: CASSGVSGANVLTF
CDR3 DNA: TGCGCCAGCTCTGGAGTCTCTGGGGCCAACGTCCTGACTTTC

D gene: -
V gene: TRBV4-1
J gene: TRBJ2-1
CDR3 length: 16
clone size: -
CDR3 protein: CASSQVRLTYYNEQFF
CDR3 DNA: TGCGCCAGCAGCCAAGTGCGACTGACCTACTACAATGAGCAGTTCTTC

D gene: -
V gene: TRBV9
J gene: TRBJ2-2
CDR3 length: 15
clone size: many
CDR3 protein: CASSGLNPRTGELFF
CDR3 DNA: TGTGCCAGCAGCGGGCTGAACCCTCGGACCGGGGAGCTGTTTTTT

D gene: TRBD1
V gene: TRBV28
J gene: TRBJ2-1
CDR3 length: 13
clone size: many
CDR3 protein: CASSLSQTGIAFF
CDR3 DNA: TGTGCCAGCAGTTTATCCCAGACAGGGATCGCGTTCTTC

D gene: -
V gene: TRBV5-1
J gene: TRBJ2-7
CDR3 length: 16
clone size: many
CDR3 protein: CASSLAPTGGSYEQYF
CDR3 DNA: TGCGCCAGCAGCTTGGCACCGACAGGCGGCTCCTACGAGCAGTACTTC

D gene: TRBD1
V gene: TRBV20-1
J gene: TRBJ2-7
CDR3 length: 16
clone size: many
CDR3 protein: CSARDWRTGRTYEQYF
CDR3 DNA: TGCAGTGCTAGAGATTGGAGGACAGGTCGGACCTACGAGCAGTACTTC

D gene: -
V gene: TRBV28
J gene: TRBJ1-1
CDR3 length: 14
clone size: many
CDR3 protein: CASLEGLPGLEAFF
CDR3 DNA: TGTGCCAGCCTTGAAGGTTTGCCAGGGCTTGAAGCTTTCTTT

D gene: -
V gene: TRBV7-9
J gene: TRBJ1-4
CDR3 length: 15
clone size: many
CDR3 protein: CASSLGAATNEKLFF
CDR3 DNA: TGTGCCAGCAGCTTAGGAGCTGCAACTAATGAAAAACTGTTTTTT

D gene: -
V gene: TRBV20-1
J gene: TRBJ2-5
CDR3 length: 13
clone size: -
CDR3 protein: CSARVVGQETQYF
CDR3 DNA: TGCAGTGCTAGAGTGGTGGGGCAAGAGACCCAGTACTTC

D gene: -
V gene: TRBV5-1
J gene: TRBJ2-5
CDR3 length: 13
clone size: many
CDR3 protein: CASSVAVEETQYF
CDR3 DNA: TGCGCCAGCAGCGTCGCGGTAGAAGAGACCCAGTACTTC

D gene: TRBD1
V gene: TRBV11-2
J gene: TRBJ2-6
CDR3 length: 19
clone size: many
CDR3 protein: CASSPGTGRGHSGANVLTF
CDR3 DNA: TGTGCCAGCAGCCCTGGGACAGGAAGGGGTCACTCTGGGGCCAACGTCCTGACTTTC

D gene: TRBD2
V gene: TRBV7-2
J gene: TRBJ2-1
CDR3 length: 18
clone size: -
CDR3 protein: CASSLAYGGLAGYNEQFF
CDR3 DNA: TGTGCCAGCAGCTTAGCCTATGGGGGACTAGCGGGGTACAATGAGCAGTTCTTC

D gene: -
V gene: TRBV5-6
J gene: TRBJ2-7
CDR3 length: 12
clone size: many
CDR3 protein: CASTDGGNEQYF
CDR3 DNA: TGTGCCAGCACGGACGGGGGCAACGAGCAGTACTTC

D gene: -
V gene: TRBV7-2
J gene: TRBJ1-1
CDR3 length: 15
clone size: many
CDR3 protein: CASSSRYPWNTEAFF
CDR3 DNA: TGTGCCAGCAGCTCACGCTACCCCTGGAACACTGAAGCTTTCTTT

D gene: -
V gene: TRBV3-1
J gene: TRBJ2-2
CDR3 length: 12
clone size: many
CDR3 protein: CASSQNTGELFF
CDR3 DNA: TGTGCCAGCAGCCAGAACACCGGGGAGCTGTTTTTT

D gene: TRBD1
V gene: TRBV4-2
J gene: TRBJ2-1
CDR3 length: 16
clone size: many
CDR3 protein: CASSQGGQGVYNEQFF
CDR3 DNA: TGTGCCAGCAGCCAAGGGGGGCAGGGGGTCTACAATGAGCAGTTCTTC

D gene: TRBD1
V gene: TRBV7-9
J gene: TRBJ2-2
CDR3 length: 14
clone size: many
CDR3 protein: CASSLDRGTGELFF
CDR3 DNA: TGTGCCAGCAGCTTAGACAGGGGCACCGGGGAGCTGTTTTTT

D gene: -
V gene: TRBV7-3
J gene: TRBJ2-1
CDR3 length: 15
clone size: many
CDR3 protein: CASSPNTGTLNEQFF
CDR3 DNA: TGTGCCAGCAGCCCGAATACCGGGACACTCAATGAGCAGTTCTTC

D gene: -
V gene: TRBV5-1
J gene: TRBJ2-7
CDR3 length: 17
clone size: many
CDR3 protein: CASSGTDHLGLSYEQYF
CDR3 DNA: TGCGCCAGCAGCGGAACGGACCACCTAGGACTCTCCTACGAGCAGTACTTC

D gene: -
V gene: TRBV19
J gene: TRBJ1-3
CDR3 length: 12
clone size: -
CDR3 protein: CASSIAGNTIYF
CDR3 DNA: TGTGCCAGTAGTATCGCTGGAAACACCATATATTTT

D gene: -
V gene: TRBV5-1
J gene: TRBJ1-6
CDR3 length: 17
clone size: many
CDR3 protein: CASSLALNQLGNSPLHF
CDR3 DNA: TGCGCCAGCAGCTTGGCCCTTAACCAACTCGGAAATTCACCCCTCCACTTT

D gene: TRBD2
V gene: TRBV7-2
J gene: TRBJ2-7
CDR3 length: 16
clone size: many
CDR3 protein: CASRPGGTSGTYEQYF
CDR3 DNA: TGTGCCAGCAGACCCGGCGGGACTAGCGGGACCTACGAGCAGTACTTC

D gene: -
V gene: TRBV7-7
J gene: TRBJ2-3
CDR3 length: 15
clone size: -
CDR3 protein: CASSQGGQLTDTQYF
CDR3 DNA: TGTGCCAGCAGCCAGGGGGGACAGCTCACAGATACGCAGTATTTT